The 25 T cell receptor beta chains in this list originate from one sample, sequenced in a study of blood T cells in healthy people across ages. For the second PCR, which ran for 7 to 11 cycles, a sample-barcoded 5' primer and a J-beta primer mix were used. TCRdb re-derived calls from the 5' RACE reads in MiXCR, one entry per CDR3 protein. The data show roughly 720,000 distinct CDR3 sequences, with around half seen just once and roughly two fifths held by the top ten. Sequencing was carried out using blood. These receptors all come from a man aged 80 or over in good health.

The chain carries TRBV12-3 or TRBV12-4 and TRBJ2-3, with 7 bases lining up with TRBD1. V gave up 2 bases and J gave up 14 bases; unmatched junction bases: 16. The CDR3 covers 15 residues. In DNA form, the CDR3 reads TGTGCCAGCAGTTTAATAGGGGGCGCAGACAGAGACGCGTATTTT. It yields the protein CASSLIGGADRDAYF.

The chain combines TRBV6-5 with TRBJ2-3, with D possibly being TRBD1 (6 bases). The V gene lost 6 bases and the J gene lost 14 bases, with 27 bases spanning the gap. The CDR3 spans 15 residues. Germline CDR1 and CDR2: MNHEY and SVGAGI. The CDR3 spells CASSLPTGTHRYAYF. The CDR3 nucleotides are TGTGCCAGCAGCCTCCCGACAGGAACGCACAGATACGCGTATTTT.

The rearrangement uses TRBV5-1 and TRBJ2-1, with D maybe TRBD2 (6 bases). Looked up from germline, CDR1 is SGHRS and CDR2 is YFSETQ. The V gene lost 4 bases and the J gene lost 7 bases, with 21 bases spanning the gap. The CDR3 contains 16 residues. The CDR3 loop is CASSPLGRDPWNEQFF. Here the CDR3 DNA reads TGCGCCAGCAGCCCCCTGGGGCGGGATCCTTGGAATGAGCAGTTCTTC.

The V call is TRBV4-2, the J call TRBJ1-4; 7 bases are shared with TRBD1. Trimming removed 2 bases from V and 3 bases from J; junction bases left unmatched: 9. CDR3 size: 17 residues. Germline CDR1 LGHNA, CDR2 YNFKEQ. The CDR3 bases are TGTGCCAGCAGCCAAACTGGGAGGGGGCCCTCTAATGAAAAACTGTTTTTT. Its protein is CASSQTGRGPSNEKLFF.

The rearrangement joins TRBV3-1 to TRBJ2-3; no definite D call. Trimming shortened V by 2 bases and J by 14 bases, and 29 bases separated the two germline ends. CDR3 size: 17 residues. The germline V gene has CDR1 LGHDT and CDR2 YNNKEL (reference sequence). DNA for the CDR3: TGTGCCAGCAGCCAAAGTCTTCCTTCAGACAATAACAGATACGCGTATTTT. It encodes CASSQSLPSDNNRYAYF.

The rearrangement uses TRBV7-2 and TRBJ2-5; D tentatively reads TRBD1 or TRBD2 (6 bases each). Germline lookup yields CDR1 SGHTA and CDR2 FQGNSA. This CDR3 comprises 14 residues. Trimming removed 6 bases from V and 2 bases from J, with 13 bases in between. The CDR3 reads CASRQGLRQETQYF. CDR3 DNA sequence: TGTGCCAGCAGACAGGGACTCCGACAAGAGACCCAGTACTTC.

This clonotype was counted a single time. The chain carries TRBV18 and TRBJ2-4; 8 bases align to TRBD2. The J call may be wrong; the DNA end is better matched by TRBJ2-7. There are 14 residues in the CDR3. Germline CDR1 reads KGHSH; CDR2 reads LQKENI. The CDR3 DNA reads as TGTGCCAGCTCACCAGCCACTAGCGGCGACGAGCAGTACTTC. Protein product: CASSPATSGDEQYF.

This clonotype was seen more than once but under ten times. The J gene is TRBJ1-4, the V gene TRBV29-1, with D possibly TRBD1 on 5 matching bases. Germline V CDR1 and CDR2: SQVTM, ANQGSEA. With 5 bases removed from V and 6 bases from J, the gap between germline ends came to 10 bases. The CDR3 is 12 residues long. CDR3 loop: CSVFQGDEKLFF. CDR3 DNA: TGCAGCGTTTTCCAGGGCGATGAAAAACTGTTTTTT.

This clonotype was observed a handful of times. The J gene is TRBJ2-1, the V gene TRBV12-3 or TRBV12-4, with D perhaps matching TRBD1 (5 bases). V lost 6 bases to trimming and J lost 5 bases, with 8 bases between them. CDR3 length: 12 residues. The CDR3 here is CASRLTDNEQFF. The CDR3 DNA follows: TGTGCCAGCAGGCTGACAGACAATGAGCAGTTCTTC.

Concerning this clonotype itself: A junction end diverges from the germline sequence, so it may reflect a read error. The CDR3 sequence is CRARRQDYEQYF. CDR3 coding DNA: TGCAGGGCTAGACGACAGGACTACGAGCAGTACTTC. This rearrangement joins TRBV20-1 to TRBJ2-7, with D possibly TRBD1 on 6 matching bases. CDR1 DFQATT and CDR2 SNEGSKA come from the germline V gene (reference sequence). The CDR3 totals 12 residues.

V gene TRBV7-2 combines with J gene TRBJ2-5; D is undetermined. Germline V gives CDR1 SGHTA, CDR2 FQGNSA. V was cut by 5 bases and J by 3 bases, with 10 bases left in between. This CDR3 contains 13 residues. CDR3 sequence (DNA): TGTGCCAGCAGCGTAGTTGGGGAAGAGACCCAGTACTTC. Its translation is CASSVVGEETQYF.

The chain employs TRBV20-1 and TRBJ2-7; 8 nucleotides line up with TRBD2. Germline CDR1 and CDR2: DFQATT and SNEGSKA (reference sequence). The CDR3 has 15 amino acids. V gave up 2 bases and J gave up 0 bases; unmatched junction bases: 6. The CDR3 region is CSARPPSGSSYEQYF. The DNA for the CDR3 is TGCAGTGCTAGACCACCTAGCGGGTCCTCCTACGAGCAGTACTTC.

The chain has TRBV3-1 and TRBJ2-3; possibly TRBD2 for D (6 bases). CDR3 length: 13 residues. With 2 bases removed from V and 8 bases from J, the gap between germline ends came to 11 bases. CDR1 and CDR2 (germline): LGHDT, YNNKEL (reference sequence). The DNA of the CDR3 is TGTGCCAGCAGCCAATTTCGGGGAGGTACGCAGTATTTT. This codes for CASSQFRGGTQYF.

The chain recombines TRBV27 with TRBJ2-1; 7 nucleotides align to TRBD2. Trimming cost V 5 bases and J 2 bases; bases outside gene matches: 12. CDR3 size: 17 residues. The germline V gene has CDR1 MNHEY and CDR2 SMNVEV (reference sequence). The CDR3 loop reads CASSPPWGAGTYNEQFF. CDR3 nucleotides: TGTGCCAGCAGTCCCCCGTGGGGAGCGGGGACCTACAATGAGCAGTTCTTC.

V is TRBV2 and J is TRBJ2-3, with TRBD2 as a possible D gene (5 bases). CDR3 size: 15 residues. Germline V gene lookup returns CDR1 SNHLY and CDR2 FYNNEI. V was cut by 4 bases and J by 1 base, with 12 bases left in between. The CDR3 reads CASSVSGKGTDTQYF. The CDR3 nucleotides read TGTGCCAGCAGTGTGTCCGGGAAGGGCACAGATACGCAGTATTTT.

The table lists this clonotype with a few counts. The genes are TRBV6-4 and TRBJ1-6, with TRBD1 as a possible D gene (5 bases). The CDR3 runs to 13 residues. Germline V gives CDR1 MRHNA, CDR2 SNTAGT. V was clipped by 5 bases and J by 10 bases, with 12 bases between them. CDR3 coding DNA: TGTGCCAGCAGTAAAGGGGCAGGCTCACCCCTCCACTTT. Encoded protein: CASSKGAGSPLHF.

The chain uses TRBV7-6 and TRBJ2-1; D uncertain. Trimming took off 1 base at V and 7 bases at J, with 20 bases between the two ends. This CDR3 is 17 amino acids long. Per germline, CDR1 SGHVS and CDR2 FNYEAQ. The CDR3 DNA sequence: TGTGCCAGCAGCTTAGGGGCCCCTCGGGCAGCGAGGAATGAGCAGTTCTTC. Translation gives CASSLGAPRAARNEQFF.

The genes are TRBV20-1 and TRBJ2-7, with no clear D. The J call may not be correct, given that the DNA end is closer to TRBJ2-5. This CDR3 is 12 amino acids long. The V gene's germline CDR1 is DFQATT and CDR2 SNEGSKA (reference sequence). The CDR3 DNA reads TGCAGTGCTCACGGGTCCCAAGAGACCCAGTACTTC. This codes for CSAHGSQETQYF.

This chain uses TRBV5-1 with TRBJ2-5; no firm D call. Germline V CDR1 and CDR2: SGHRS, YFSETQ. The CDR3 is 14 amino acids. V dropped 1 base and J dropped 0 bases, with 7 bases sitting between them. This chain's CDR3 is CASSLTLYQETQYF. The CDR3 DNA is TGCGCCAGCAGCTTGACGCTGTACCAAGAGACCCAGTACTTC.

This chain uses TRBV24-1 with TRBJ2-3; 12 bases match TRBD1. The CDR3 contains 16 residues. The germline CDR1 and CDR2 sequences are KGHDR and SFDVKD. Trimming at V came to 4 bases and at J to 3 bases, leaving 4 bases not matched to a gene. The CDR3 DNA follows: TGTGCCACCAGTGACCCGGGACAGGGGGCTACAGATACGCAGTATTTT. This sequence encodes CATSDPGQGATDTQYF.

This chain uses TRBV5-5 with TRBJ2-4; D possibly uses TRBD1 or TRBD2 (5 bases each). Germline assignment: CDR1 SGHKS and CDR2 YYEKEE (reference sequence). This CDR3 comprises 15 residues. V gave up 5 bases and J gave up 13 bases, with 25 bases separating them. CDR3 amino acids: CASSRSPGPAAEQYF. As DNA, the CDR3 is TGTGCCAGCAGTCGGAGTCCGGGACCGGCCGCGGAGCAGTACTTC.

V is TRBV7-9 and J is TRBJ1-5; TRBD1 aligns across 9 bases. The V segment lost 5 bases and the J segment 2 bases; nucleotides outside the gene matches: 7. Per germline, CDR1 SEHNR and CDR2 FQNEAQ (reference sequence). The CDR3 totals 16 residues. DNA for the CDR3: TGTGCCAGCAGCCAAACGACAGGGGGTGGCAATCAGCCCCAGCATTTT. It translates to CASSQTTGGGNQPQHF. Full variable domain (missing parts from reference TRBV7-9 and TRBJ1-5): DTGVSQNPRHKITKRGQNVTFRCDPISEHNRLYWYRQTLGQGPEFLTYFQNEAQLEKSRLLSDRFSAERPKGSFSTLEIQRTEQGDSAMYLCASSQTTGGGNQPQHFGDGTRLSIL.

Comment on this clonotype: This may arise from a read error, as a much more abundant clone is one base away. This rearrangement joins TRBV3-1 to TRBJ2-1, with TRBD2 matching over 7 bases. Germline V lookup: CDR1 LGHDT, CDR2 YNNKEL (reference sequence). This CDR3 has 17 residues. The trim removed 4 bases at V and 7 bases at J, leaving 16 bases unmatched. CDR3 in amino acids: CASSLRTGGSHSNEQFF. In DNA form, the CDR3 reads TGTGCCAGCAGCCTACGGACTGGCGGGAGCCATTCTAATGAGCAGTTCTTC.

The chain recombines TRBV15 with TRBJ2-1; TRBD2 matches at 8 bases. CDR1 and CDR2 from the germline V gene are LNHNV and YYDKDF (reference sequence). The junction had 2 bases not matched to a gene; V was cut back by 0 bases and J by 4 bases. The CDR3 is made up of 15 amino acids. CDR3 bases: TGTGCCACCAGCAGAGAACTAGCGGCATACAATGAGCAGTTCTTC. This encodes CATSRELAAYNEQFF.

The V call is TRBV28, the J call TRBJ2-5; D remains unclear. Germline CDR1 MDHEN, CDR2 SYDVKM. CDR3 size: 16 residues. V lost 2 bases and J lost 1, with 14 bases in between. This chain's CDR3 is CASSLTAPLSQETQYF. CDR3 bases: TGTGCCAGCAGTTTAACAGCGCCACTATCCCAAGAGACCCAGTACTTC. The full variable domain, completed using reference TRBV28 and TRBJ2-5, is DVKVTQSSRYLVKRTGEKVFLECVQDMDHENMFWYRQDPGLGLRLIYFSYDVKMKEKGDIPEGYSVSREKKERFSLILESASTNQTSMYLCASSLTAPLSQETQYFGPGTRLLVL.